One sample yielded the 4 T cell receptor beta chains listed below, sequenced in a study of T-cell reconstitution after alpha-beta-depleted transplantation in children. For TCRbeta, the library was prepared with unique molecular identifiers. TCRdb analysed the PCR reads with MiXCR anew, one entry per CDR3 protein. The table lists 450,000 to 600,000 distinct CDR3 sequences, approximately 29% of them singletons. The material was PBMCs from the stem cell graft donor, obtained from the stem cell graft. Receptors were obtained from a human donor who donated a stem cell graft to a child with aplastic anemia.

The V gene is TRBV29-1, the J gene TRBJ2-2, with D perhaps TRBD1 or TRBD2 (5 bases each). The length of the CDR3 is 15 residues. The V gene lost 4 bases and the J gene lost 5 bases, with 17 bases spanning the gap. The germline V gene encodes CDR1 SQVTM and CDR2 ANQGSEA. The CDR3 reads CSVVEETWGTGELFF. The CDR3 coding sequence is TGCAGCGTTGTAGAAGAGACCTGGGGGACCGGGGAGCTGTTTTTT.

This chain links TRBV4-3 with TRBJ2-2; 11 positions agree with TRBD1. Germline assignment: CDR1 LGHNA and CDR2 YSLEER. The CDR3 runs to 16 residues. Trimming at V came to 4 bases and at J to 3 bases, leaving 4 bases not matched to a gene. CDR3 region: CASSRDRGADTGELFF. The CDR3 coding sequence is TGCGCCAGCAGCCGGGACAGGGGGGCGGACACCGGGGAGCTGTTTTTT.

This chain uses TRBV4-1 with TRBJ2-1, with D unresolved. This CDR3 spans 14 amino acids. V dropped 0 bases and J dropped 10 bases, with 13 bases sitting between them. The germline CDR1 and CDR2 sequences are MGHRA and YSYEKL. The CDR3 protein is CASSQDGPLLEQFF. CDR3 bases: TGCGCCAGCAGCCAAGATGGGCCTCTCCTCGAGCAGTTCTTC.

The chain links TRBV20-1 to TRBJ2-3; TRBD2 matches 7 bases. With 4 bases clipped from V and 0 bases from J, the junction kept 13 bases outside the gene matches. Germline-derived CDR1 and CDR2 are DFQATT and SNEGSKA (reference sequence). The CDR3 runs 17 residues. The DNA of the CDR3 is TGCAGTGCTACCCCGATGGGGGGGAGGGGAAGCACAGATACGCAGTATTTT. It yields the protein CSATPMGGRGSTDTQYF.